The TCR beta chain under discussion was sequenced for a study of cytomegalovirus exposure and HLA in healthy donors (dated by TCRdb to 2016 to 2017). General notes on the study: According to an earlier analysis of a few hundred of the donors, 150 million to 200 million T cells yielded 95 million to 140 million unique TCR beta sequences and 276 Gb of sequence data. Donor age, sex, ethnicity and CMV serostatus were compiled alongside the repertoire data. Roughly 300 gigabases of sequencing data and approximately 91 million unique TCR sequences made up an early release that covered fewer than 650 HLA-typed donors. An earlier analysis of nearly 600 of the donors applied high-throughput TCR beta sequencing to assess whether each TCR beta V gene segment acted as functional or pseudogenic. A later genetic analysis took genome-wide SNP genotypes for about 60% of the roughly 670 donors and used that subset as a discovery cohort. HLA typing included class I and class II loci at four-digit resolution. On average, roughly 250,000 unique TCR beta nucleotide sequences were sequenced per donor among several hundred genotyped donors of the cohort, with roughly 19% of those sequences being non-productive. High-throughput TCR immunosequencing, statistical association of individual TCRs with disease status, and machine learning were combined to predict cytomegalovirus infection status. To study patterns of TCR occurrence, a later analysis re-analyzed previously published TCR beta repertoires from under 750 donors and added high-resolution HLA genotyping. The study aimed to test whether cataloging public T cell receptors could reveal signatures of past pathogen exposure. In addition to the first cohort of 666 subjects, a separate validation cohort of approximately 130 different subjects was used. All discovery cohort repertoires had been generated on a single sequencing platform. The genetic ancestry cluster associated with self-reported Caucasian donors included about 81% of the 398 genotyped donors. Four or five DR-DQ haplotypes were handled as single units for association and clustering, since linkage in the cohort was strong. Rather than using new phenotypic data, the later analysis identified candidate immune exposures from TCR beta sequences and from how often those sequences occurred across donors. The T cell repertoires of 666 subjects were profiled by immunosequencing and related to cytomegalovirus serostatus. The number of donors typed differed by locus, with 629-630 for A, B, C, DRB1 and DQB1, roughly 550 for DQA1, approximately 580 for DPA1, and some 470 for DPB1.

As regards this clone: This clone's antigen is unknown. Per-base quality was not reported, and no clone a single base away is much larger than it.

In total, roughly 670 healthy bone marrow donors made up the cohort. All cohort members were sampled while nominally healthy, although unrecorded immune exposures were likely present. The donor tested CMV seronegative and was one of the 352 seronegative cohort members. Every donor gave a peripheral blood sample, and the peripheral blood mononuclear cells from that sample were used for TCR beta sequencing. The Qiagen DNeasy Blood Extraction Kit was used to extract genomic DNA from the blood cell samples. V ends up 0 bases short and J 4 bases short, with an unmatched junction base count of 3. From the cysteine up to the phenylalanine, the CDR3 has a length of 16 residues. The sequence is cut down to CDR3 DNA, 48 bases in frame from base 1. From the germline V gene, CDR1 is SGHTA and CDR2 is FQGNSA. Overall results and qualifications from the work: The classifier was reported to diagnose cytomegalovirus status with high specificity and sensitivity in both the original and validation cohorts. Because counts were too low, roughly 17 rarely observed V segments, including chromosome 9 orphons, were left out of the earlier analysis of 587 of the donors. Only TCR beta chains were sequenced in this cohort, and the absence of alpha or paired-chain data limited detectable features. For the cohort, immune exposure information was limited to CMV serostatus. Most TCR sequences were seen in very few donors, while some public TCRs were found in many individuals. Because the 87-base-pair reads could not distinguish some IMGT-functional V segments, including TRBV6-2 and TRBV6-3, those segments were excluded. A further reported finding was that TCR beta sequences accurately predicted the HLA-A and HLA-B alleles for most subjects in the first cohort. A later analysis associated 15,000 to 20,000 TCR beta sequences with specific HLA alleles at a false discovery rate of 0.05. In vitro tests confirmed that three of the cytomegalovirus-associated TCR beta chains recognize cytomegalovirus antigens. An earlier analysis of around 500 of the donors showed that most TCR beta V segments appeared in productive rearrangements either about 90% or about 30% of the time, which broadly matched IMGT annotations. In a later analysis, HLA-associated TCR beta chains were found to be more clonally expanded and to have lower generation probabilities than equally common non-associated chains. The presence/absence analyses assumed that sequencing depth was roughly uniform across donors, and that assumption may not be true. An association between a missense DCLRE1C variant and V-gene and J-gene trimming of TCR beta chains was found in a later genetic analysis and replicated in an independent cohort. The sequencing pipeline was judged likely to have produced a cluster of highly shared sequence variants as a technical artifact. A later genetic analysis reported fewer N-insertions in productive TCRs among donors in an Asian-associated ancestry cluster than the roughly 620-donor mean. A later analysis reported that several top co-occurrence clusters appeared linked to parvovirus B19, influenza, CMV and Epstein-Barr virus. Correlated functional status among segregating V segments might be attributable to linkage disequilibrium, but an unknown experimental factor could not be ruled out. Because HLA typing was missing for some donors at each locus, association tests included only the typed subset. In the study, around 150 TCR beta chains were listed as associated with cytomegalovirus. According to a later analysis, most CMV-associated TCR beta chains appeared to be HLA-restricted, and the HLA associations seemed to be driven largely by CMV exposure. In a later analysis, the rate of TCR association differed among HLA loci, with DRB1 alleles having the most associated TCRs and HLA-C alleles having the fewest. When HLA alleles, especially DR and DQ, strongly co-occurred, TCR associations were difficult to assign to individual alleles. According to the authors, the approach could potentially be generalized to other disease states and immunological phenotypes.

The method was the immunoSEQ multiplex PCR assay. The multiplex PCR relied on a mix of 60 forward primers for TCR Vbeta segments and 13 reverse primers for TCR Jbeta segments. The CDR3 region of rearranged TCR beta genes was amplified from genomic DNA by a multiplex PCR assay. The amplified TCR beta libraries were sequenced on the Illumina HiSeq System as 87-base-pair reads. The original pipeline was this. A later analysis tallied roughly 76 million unique TCR beta chains across the approximately 670 repertoires, and around 10 million of those chains were shared by two or more donors. Raw reads were error-corrected and collapsed into unique sequences with a nearest-neighbor algorithm that merged closely related sequences to remove PCR and sequencing errors. Alignment of CDR3 sequences to IMGT reference sequences was used to assign V, D and J gene segments. For a sequence to be retained, at least a six-nucleotide match to both a V gene segment and a J gene segment was required. Rearrangements were called productive when the CDR3 lacked stop codons and stayed in frame with V and J; all others were non-productive. CDR3 was defined according to IMGT convention as the region running from the second conserved V-encoded cysteine to the conserved J-encoded phenylalanine. The earlier analysis of some 540 of the donors excluded any sequence lacking an unambiguous match to a single V gene segment. In an earlier analysis of about 590 of the donors, a V segment was called functional when productive rearrangements were above 56.7%, and segregating when the standard deviation between donors exceeded 5%. A statistical classification framework was developed to diagnose cytomegalovirus status using the catalog of TCR beta chain sequences. A later analysis assigned V and J genes by comparing TCR nucleotide sequences with IMGT/GENE-DB human TR gene sequences. A later analysis assigned CDR3 sequences and most-parsimonious VDJ recombination scenarios with the TCRdist pipeline. In a later analysis, each TCR beta chain was defined by its CDR3 amino acid sequence together with its V-gene family, and reads without a unique V-gene family were excluded. As a way to deal with suspected cross-contamination and a sequencing artifact, a later analysis dropped nearly 600 nucleotide sequences that were highly shared and had low generation probability. A later analysis calculated a clonal expansion index for each public chain from normalized within-repertoire ranks of inferred template counts. Generation probabilities in a later analysis came from a VDJ recombination model fitted to out-of-frame rearrangements, and those results were checked against IGoR. Hypergeometric tests were used in a later analysis to score TCR-TCR, TCR-HLA and TCR-CMV co-occurrence, with a repertoire-size bias correction applied to the TCR pairs. A later analysis estimated false discovery rates by permuting HLA or CMV assignments 20 times. A later analysis grouped co-occurring TCRs with DBSCAN, adding TCRdist sequence similarity when clustering within HLA-allele-positive subsets. Co-occurrence clustering excluded repertoires with fewer than 30,000 or more than 120,000 public chains, plus five with anomalous nucleotide sharing. TCRdb took this table from immuneACCESS and kept in-frame rearrangements with V and J called. Such tables lack part of the clones; where checked against another copy, unresolved V genes explain under half of the gap, and the rest is unexplained. That table supplies the V and J calls and clone size; D and trimming were determined from the DNA. Present in this sample are around 120,000 clones, roughly 82% of which were seen just once. The top ten clones comprise approximately 2.6% of the sample.

Specimen: PBMCs. The origin of this receptor is a man between 45 and 60 years old in good health and CMV-seronegative. The V and J segments used are TRBV7-2 and TRBJ2-2; TRBD1 matches 9 bases in the middle. The base sequence is TGTGCCAGCAGCTTAGCGGGACAGGGAAGCACCGGGGAGCTGTTTTTT. Its protein product is CASSLAGQGSTGELFF. Extended through the reference TRBV7-2 and TRBJ2-2 proteins, this CDR3 yields the full variable domain: GAGVSQSPSNKVTEKGKDVELRCDPISGHTALYWYRQSLGQGLEFLIYFQGNSAPDKSGLPSDRFSAERTGGSVSTLTIQRTQQEDSAVYLCASSLAGQGSTGELFFGEGSRLTVL.